The present T cell receptor (beta chain) was sequenced within a study of control samples from healthy donors and cancer patients. The repertoire was sequenced with immunoSEQ multiplex PCR; TCRdb's copy has only in-frame clones and lacks some. The sample has 80,000 or so clones, 89% seen once. The germline CDR1 and CDR2 sequences are PRHDT and FYEKMQ (reference sequence). Trimming removed 1 base from V and 0 bases from J, with 12 bases in between. This CDR3 contains 17 residues. The sequence derives from a man between 45 and 60 years old in good health. This chain joins TRBV13 and TRBJ2-2, with D maybe TRBD1 (5 bases). Source material: blood. This chain's CDR3 is CASSLARQGANTGELFF. In nucleotides, the CDR3 is TGTGCCAGCAGCTTAGCACGGCAGGGTGCGAACACCGGGGAGCTGTTTTTT. Drawing the rest from reference TRBV13 and TRBJ2-2, the complete variable domain is AAGVIQSPRHLIKEKRETATLKCYPIPRHDTVYWYQQGPGQDPQFLISFYEKMQSDKGSIPDRFSAQQFSDYHSELNMSSLELGDSALYFCASSLARQGANTGELFFGEGSRLTVL.